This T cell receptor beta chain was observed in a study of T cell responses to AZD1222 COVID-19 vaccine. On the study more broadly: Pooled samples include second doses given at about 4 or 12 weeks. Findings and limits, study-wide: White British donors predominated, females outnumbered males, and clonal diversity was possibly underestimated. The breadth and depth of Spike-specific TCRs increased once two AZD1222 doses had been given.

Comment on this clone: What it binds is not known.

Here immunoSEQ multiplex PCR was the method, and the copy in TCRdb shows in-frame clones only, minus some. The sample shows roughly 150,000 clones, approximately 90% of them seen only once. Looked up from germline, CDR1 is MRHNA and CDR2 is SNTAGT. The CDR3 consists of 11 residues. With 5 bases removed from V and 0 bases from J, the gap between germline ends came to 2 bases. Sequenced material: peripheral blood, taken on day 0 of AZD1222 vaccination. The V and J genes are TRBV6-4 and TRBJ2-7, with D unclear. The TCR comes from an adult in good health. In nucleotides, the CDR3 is TGTGCCAGCAGTCGCTCCTACGAGCAGTACTTC. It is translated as CASSRSYEQYF.